The source of this T cell receptor beta chain is a study of T-cell memory formation after mild COVID-19. Study results and limitations: The SARS-CoV-2 specificity of second-wave clones reaching peak at day 37 remained unverified.

TCR alpha and TCR beta cDNA libraries with sample barcodes and UMIs came from 5'RACE using constant-segment primers. TCRdb re-called the 5' RACE reads through MiXCR, storing one row per CDR3 protein. The sample shows a few hundred thousand distinct CDR3 sequences, 28% of them seen only once. CDR3 length equals 14 residues. Germline-derived CDR1 and CDR2 are DFQATT and SNEGSKA (reference sequence). The V segment lost 0 bases and the J segment 8 bases; nucleotides outside the gene matches: 7. With respect to this clonotype: Antigen: not known.

Sequences were obtained from PBMCs or a T cell subset sorted from them (not recorded which). V gene TRBV20-1 combines with J gene TRBJ1-2, with 9 bases matching TRBD1. This receptor was identified in an adult woman who had mild COVID-19 (a few samples of this study predate the infection). Cell type and time point are not known. CDR3 protein: CSARDNRGQEGYTF. CDR3 DNA sequence: TGCAGTGCTAGAGATAACAGGGGGCAGGAAGGCTACACCTTC.